This section outlines one TCR beta chain sequence together with its context. Its antigen is not known. The entirety of the isolated RNA underwent reverse transcription, so expressed TCRB transcripts were sequenced. The repertoire was sequenced with immunoSEQ multiplex PCR; TCRdb's copy has only in-frame clones and lacks some. Here the sample spans 350,000 to 450,000 clones, approximately 13% being singletons. This sample was taken from a study of beta chain features in type 1 diabetes. Notes on the study in general: The study left unresolved whether HLA type influences TCRB rearrangement.

Germline V lookup: CDR1 SGHAT, CDR2 FQNNGV. CDR3 length: 19 amino acids. V shed 3 bases, J shed 9 bases, and the junction held 14 bases outside the gene matches. The receptor was isolated from a man aged 25 to 40 in good health. Sequences were obtained from naive CD4+ T cells from blood. The chain is built from TRBV11-2 and TRBJ2-1; 16 bases align to TRBD2. The CDR3 DNA follows: TGTGCCAGCAGCTTTGACGGGACTAGCGGGAGGGCGCGGTTTGGTGAGCAGTTCTTC. The encoded protein is CASSFDGTSGRARFGEQFF.